A selection of T cell receptor beta chains follows, all from one sample in a study of blood T cells in healthy people across ages. TCRdb ran MiXCR on the 5' RACE reads and lists one entry per CDR3 protein. This sample has 540,000 or so distinct CDR3 sequences; about 26% occur once, and the top ten carry around 18%. The material sequenced was blood. Source of these receptors: a woman between 65 and 79 years old in good health. The CDR3 runs from the conserved cysteine through the conserved F or W. D genes are given only for firm matches. Some rows have no size entry. The others give once, few or many, or a class for an expanded clone.

j_call,clone_size,d_call,v_call,cdr3_aa,cdr3_nt
TRBJ1-2,NA,NA,TRBV25-1,CASSERRDGGYTF,TGTGCCAGCAGTGAACGGAGGGATGGTGGCTACACTTTC
TRBJ2-1,NA,NA,TRBV9,CASSPQGQITYNEQFF,TGTGCCAGCAGCCCACAGGGTCAGATAACCTACAATGAGCAGTTCTTC
TRBJ2-5,NA,TRBD1,TRBV19,CASSTGGGRETQYF,TGTGCCAGTAGTACAGGGGGCGGGCGAGAGACCCAGTACTTC
TRBJ2-5,few,TRBD2,TRBV6-2/TRBV6-3,CASSYRAGGQETQYF,TGTGCCAGCAGTTACAGAGCGGGGGGACAAGAGACCCAGTACTTC
TRBJ1-1,NA,TRBD1,TRBV7-9,CASSEKDRGGTEAFF,TGTGCCAGCAGCGAAAAAGACAGGGGTGGCACTGAAGCTTTCTTT
TRBJ1-2,few,TRBD1,TRBV12-3/TRBV12-4,CASSLRQGAVYGYTF,TGTGCCAGCAGTCTTAGACAGGGGGCGGTCTATGGCTACACCTTC
TRBJ1-1,NA,NA,TRBV4-2,CASSQDPPTEAFF,TGTGCCAGCAGCCAAGACCCCCCGACTGAAGCTTTCTTT
TRBJ2-7,few,NA,TRBV5-1,CASGPHGSQIYEQYF,TGCGCCAGCGGACCTCACGGTAGTCAGATCTACGAGCAGTACTTC
TRBJ1-2,few,NA,TRBV4-2,CASSQESGGQRNYGYTF,TGTGCCAGCAGCCAAGAAAGTGGGGGCCAAAGAAACTATGGCTACACCTTC
TRBJ2-1,NA,NA,TRBV7-9,CASSFGASNEQFF,TGTGCCAGCAGCTTTGGGGCGAGCAATGAGCAGTTCTTC
TRBJ1-4,NA,TRBD1,TRBV14,CASSPRHDRGSNEKLFF,TGTGCCAGCAGCCCTCGTCACGACAGGGGGTCTAATGAAAAACTGTTTTTT
TRBJ1-2,few,TRBD1,TRBV7-3,CASSLTDGGRGPNYGYTF,TGTGCCAGCAGCTTAACTGATGGGGGCAGGGGGCCTAACTATGGCTACACCTTC
TRBJ2-5,few,TRBD2,TRBV5-1,CASSWTSGGTPIQETQHF,TGCGCCAGCAGCTGGACTAGCGGGGGGACTCCAATTCAAGAGACCCAGCACTTC
TRBJ1-2,once,NA,TRBV4-1,CASSQARPGHYYTF,TGCGCCAGCAGCCAAGCCCGTCCGGGACATTACTACACCTTC
TRBJ1-5,NA,NA,TRBV6-2/TRBV6-3,CASSSSPSFGTQHF,TGTGCCAGCAGTTCCTCTCCTAGCTTTGGTACGCAGCATTTT
TRBJ1-2,NA,NA,TRBV10-3,CAISVGDYGYTF,TGTGCCATCAGTGTCGGTGACTATGGCTACACCTTC
TRBJ2-2,NA,NA,TRBV7-3,CASSPRSAGAGELFF,TGTGCCAGCAGCCCGCGTTCGGCAGGGGCCGGGGAGCTGTTTTTT
TRBJ1-2,NA,NA,TRBV4-3,CASSRLGGAGYTF,TGCGCCAGCAGCCGCCTTGGAGGGGCTGGCTACACCTTC
TRBJ1-5,NA,TRBD1,TRBV25-1,CASTIEGTGLRQPQHF,TGTGCCAGCACTATAGAGGGGACAGGCCTCAGGCAGCCCCAGCATTTT
TRBJ2-5,few,NA,TRBV5-1,CASGAASSNQETQYF,TGCGCCAGCGGGGCCGCTAGCAGCAACCAAGAGACCCAGTACTTC
TRBJ1-5,few,TRBD1,TRBV5-8,CASSFDREGGNQPQHF,TGTGCCAGCAGCTTTGACAGGGAAGGGGGCAATCAGCCCCAGCATTTT
TRBJ1-4,few,NA,TRBV20-1,CSAKDRLVEKLFF,TGCAGTGCTAAGGACAGATTGGTTGAAAAACTGTTTTTT
TRBJ1-1,few,NA,TRBV12-5,CASGLPTVPGKAFF,TGTGCTAGTGGTTTGCCCACTGTACCAGGGAAAGCTTTCTTT
TRBJ2-3,once,TRBD2,TRBV20-1,CSARQQRGGLTDTQYF,TGCAGTGCCAGACAACAGCGGGGGGGCCTCACAGATACGCAGTATTTT
TRBJ2-3,NA,NA,TRBV29-1,CSVEEGGWGTDTQYF,TGCAGTGTTGAAGAAGGCGGGTGGGGCACAGATACGCAGTATTTT
TRBJ2-5,NA,TRBD2,TRBV9,CASSVRPAGRDETQYF,TGTGCCAGCAGCGTACGACCAGCGGGGAGGGACGAGACCCAGTACTTC
TRBJ2-3,NA,TRBD2,TRBV7-2,CASSLMTSGGIDTDTQYF,TGTGCCAGCAGCTTAATGACTAGCGGGGGTATCGACACAGATACGCAGTATTTT
TRBJ2-1,NA,NA,TRBV29-1,CSVEDGTGNIWYNEQFF,TGCAGCGTTGAAGATGGGACGGGAAATATATGGTACAATGAGCAGTTCTTC
TRBJ2-7,NA,NA,TRBV20-1,CSAIKTYEQYF,TGCAGTGCCATCAAGACCTACGAGCAGTACTTC
TRBJ1-4,NA,NA,TRBV7-9,CASSLAPGIARKLFF,TGTGCCAGCAGCTTAGCCCCCGGGATCGCCAGAAAACTGTTTTTT
TRBJ2-7,NA,NA,TRBV7-2,CASSSYQRRDNNEQYF,TGTGCCAGCAGCTCCTACCAGCGCCGGGACAACAACGAGCAGTACTTC
TRBJ2-1,few,TRBD1,TRBV29-1,CSAGQGDYNEQFF,TGCAGCGCCGGACAGGGGGACTACAATGAGCAGTTCTTC
TRBJ2-3,NA,NA,TRBV4-3,CASSQEPGGENTDMQYF,TGCGCCAGCAGCCAAGAACCAGGGGGGGAAAACACAGATATGCAGTATTTT
TRBJ2-1,few,TRBD2,TRBV2,CATHSQSGGFGEQFF,TGTGCCACCCATTCCCAGAGCGGGGGGTTCGGCGAGCAGTTCTTC
TRBJ2-7,few,NA,TRBV9,CASSGGGRDSYEQYF,TGTGCCAGCAGCGGAGGGGGAAGGGACTCCTACGAGCAGTACTTC
TRBJ2-1,few,NA,TRBV5-5,CASSTEDSYNEQFF,TGTGCCAGCTCTACAGAGGACTCCTACAATGAGCAGTTCTTC
TRBJ1-3,few,NA,TRBV29-1,CSVESGAASGNTIYF,TGCAGCGTTGAATCGGGGGCCGCATCTGGAAACACCATATATTTT
TRBJ1-2,few,TRBD1,TRBV20-1,CSARAGTGNGYTF,TGCAGTGCTAGAGCCGGGACAGGGAACGGCTACACCTTC
TRBJ2-1,few,NA,TRBV4-1,CASSRAQSYTGSSYNEQFF,TGCGCCAGCAGCCGAGCCCAATCCTATACAGGGAGCTCCTACAATGAGCAGTTCTTC
TRBJ1-6,few,NA,TRBV6-2/TRBV6-3,CASSLGASPLHF,TGTGCCAGCAGTCTTGGGGCTTCACCCCTCCACTTT
TRBJ1-2,NA,NA,TRBV20-1,CSAARHLYGYTF,TGCAGTGCCGCCAGACACCTCTATGGCTACACCTTC
TRBJ2-1,NA,NA,TRBV7-2,CASSSAGLSRHEQFF,TGTGCCAGCAGCTCCGCGGGGCTATCGAGGCATGAGCAGTTCTTC
TRBJ2-6,few,TRBD2,TRBV7-2,CASSSGGSGANALTF,TGTGCCAGCAGCTCCGGGGGGTCCGGGGCCAACGCCCTGACTTTC
TRBJ1-2,NA,TRBD1,TRBV4-3,CASSQDHPTGLNYGYTF,TGCGCCAGCAGCCAAGATCATCCGACAGGGTTAAACTATGGCTACACCTTC
TRBJ2-1,few,TRBD1,TRBV6-2/TRBV6-3,CASSPGTGAWEQFF,TGTGCCAGCAGCCCTGGGACAGGGGCATGGGAGCAGTTCTTC